Below are 19 T cell receptor beta chains sequenced from a single sample in a study of Graves' ophthalmopathy and Graves' hyperthyroidism. As the template, RNA transcripts were used to amplify TCR beta CDR3 regions. HTBI primers were used in a first-round RT-PCR, which preceded a second-round multiplex PCR. TCRdb recomputed calls from the multiplex PCR reads with MiXCR, one row per CDR3 protein. The sample yields about 370,000 distinct CDR3 sequences, about 16% seen once. Sequenced sample: peripheral blood. The source is a woman younger than 30 with Graves' ophthalmopathy.

This clonotype was counted many times. The chain links TRBV11-2 to TRBJ2-7, with D perhaps being TRBD1 or TRBD2 (6 bases each). The CDR3 loop spans 17 amino acids. V dropped 7 bases and J dropped 4 bases, with 26 bases sitting between them. Germline CDR1 and CDR2: SGHAT and FQNNGV. CDR3 region: CASNSPRGLTVGYEQYF. As DNA, the CDR3 is TGTGCCAGCAACTCCCCACGGGGGCTCACCGTCGGGTACGAGCAGTACTTC.

This clonotype has ten or more counts. This chain links TRBV7-2 with TRBJ2-2; D is possibly TRBD1 or TRBD2 (5 bases each). Germline V gives CDR1 SGHTA, CDR2 FQGNSA. V gave up 0 bases and J gave up 6 bases, with 11 bases separating them. CDR3 length: 15 amino acids. The CDR3 DNA follows: TGTGCCAGCAGCTTAGCCGGGACCCAATCCGGGGAGCTGTTTTTT. The encoded protein is CASSLAGTQSGELFF. The complete variable domain, with remaining parts taken from reference TRBV7-2 and TRBJ2-2, reads GAGVSQSPSNKVTEKGKDVELRCDPISGHTALYWYRQSLGQGLEFLIYFQGNSAPDKSGLPSDRFSAERTGGSVSTLTIQRTQQEDSAVYLCASSLAGTQSGELFFGEGSRLTVL.

This clonotype came up many times. The rearrangement links TRBV29-1 to TRBJ1-1; no clear D gene. The germline V gene encodes CDR1 SQVTM and CDR2 ANQGSEA. Trimming cost V 6 bases and J 4 bases, with 18 bases left between them. This CDR3 spans 14 amino acids. The CDR3 loop is CSVRRDGGATEAFF. Here the CDR3 DNA reads TGCAGCGTCCGACGCGACGGAGGAGCCACTGAAGCTTTCTTT.

There are many counts of this clonotype. This likely comes from a read error, as the CDR3 has no conserved phenylalanine or tryptophan at its end. V and J are TRBV28 and TRBJ1-6, with 7 bases that match TRBD1. In germline, CDR1 is MDHEN, CDR2 SYDVKM. The CDR3 runs 15 residues. Losses at the gene ends were 7 bases for V and 7 bases for J; bases not matched to a gene: 10. This chain's CDR3 is CASTSAGTANSPLHL. CDR3 sequence (DNA): TGTGCCAGCACCTCGGCAGGGACAGCCAATTCACCCCTCCACCTT.

The V and J genes are TRBV6-1 and TRBJ2-5; 7 bases map to TRBD1. This CDR3 is built from 15 residues. Trimming cost V 8 bases and J 3 bases; bases outside gene matches: 12. Germline V gene data show CDR1 as MNHNS and CDR2 as SASEGT. CDR3 nucleotides: TGTGCCAGCTTCGGGTCAACAGGGGCGAAAGAGACCCAGTACTTC. Protein sequence: CASFGSTGAKETQYF.

This clonotype was detected ten times or more. The rearrangement uses TRBV6-1 and TRBJ2-7, with TRBD1 matching over 12 bases. Germline V gives CDR1 MNHNS, CDR2 SASEGT. V lost 11 bases and J lost 5; bases outside the gene matches: 7. The CDR3 contains 13 residues. Written as DNA, the CDR3 is TGTGCCGGCCGGGACAGGGGGCAAAACGAGCAGTACTTC. Protein product: CAGRDRGQNEQYF.

This clonotype occurred many times. CDR3 sequence reads: CSVAVGAAGNTIYF. CDR3 nucleotides: TGCAGCGTTGCTGTTGGGGCTGCTGGAAACACCATATATTTT. The rearrangement links TRBV29-1 to TRBJ1-3; D perhaps matches TRBD1 (5 bases). The CDR3 is 14 residues long. Germline CDR1 reads SQVTM; CDR2 reads ANQGSEA. The V gene lost 4 bases and the J gene lost 2 bases, with 12 bases spanning the gap.

This clonotype was seen ten or more times. CDR3 region: CASSSYYSGTGRKNTEAFF. The CDR3 DNA reads TGTGCCAGCAGTTCGTACTACTCCGGGACAGGTCGTAAGAACACTGAAGCTTTCTTT. The chain couples TRBV2 to TRBJ1-1, with TRBD1 matching 8 bases. With V trimmed by 5 bases and J by 1 base, 18 bases remained unmatched. The CDR3 is 19 residues long. Germline CDR1 and CDR2: SNHLY and FYNNEI. Drawing the rest from reference TRBV2 and TRBJ1-1, the complete variable domain is EPEVTQTPSHQVTQMGQEVILRCVPISNHLYFYWYRQILGQKVEFLVSFYNNEISEKSEIFDDQFSVERPDGSNFTLKIRSTKLEDSAMYFCASSSYYSGTGRKNTEAFFGQGTRLTVV.

The rearrangement links TRBV4-2 to TRBJ1-1; possible D gene TRBD1, 6 bases. Per the germline V gene, CDR1 is LGHNA and CDR2 is YNFKEQ. The CDR3 covers 15 residues. V was clipped by 4 bases and J by 3 bases, with 15 bases between them. CDR3 sequence reads: CASSPPDRLYTEAFF. The CDR3 DNA reads as TGTGCCAGCAGCCCTCCGGACAGACTTTACACTGAAGCTTTCTTT.

A remark on this clonotype: A much larger clone sits a single nucleotide away, making a read error possible. The V call is TRBV6-1, the J call TRBJ2-7; D perhaps matches TRBD2 (5 bases). CDR3 length equals 14 residues. Trimming shortened V by 11 bases and J by 2 bases, and 19 bases separated the two germline ends. Germline V gives CDR1 MNHNS, CDR2 SASEGT. The CDR3 is CAVESDSSPYEQYF. The CDR3 DNA reads TGTGCCGTCGAGTCGGACTCGAGCCCCTACGAGCAGTACTTC.

This clonotype was picked up a small number of times. The chain recombines TRBV6-1 with TRBJ1-2; the D gene is possibly TRBD1 (6 bases). Trimming pared 5 bases from V and 1 base from J, leaving 17 bases between. CDR1 MNHNS and CDR2 SASEGT come from the germline V gene. The CDR3 totals 16 residues. The CDR3 bases are TGTGCCAGCAGTACAGGGAAAACGTACCTTAACTATGGCTACACCTTC. Its protein is CASSTGKTYLNYGYTF.

This clonotype occurred a few times. The V and J genes are TRBV6-2 or TRBV6-3 and TRBJ2-7; D gene unclear. Germline V gene lookup returns CDR1 MNHEY and CDR2 SVGEGT. Trimming removed 7 bases from V and 6 bases from J, with 16 bases in between. This CDR3 has 13 residues. This CDR3 is CASTRRSSGEQYF. As DNA, the CDR3 is TGTGCCAGCACTCGTCGGAGTTCCGGCGAGCAGTACTTC.

This clonotype was seen at least ten times. The chain has TRBV30 and TRBJ2-7, with D unclear. Germline values: CDR1 GTSNPN, CDR2 SVGIG (reference sequence). CDR3 length equals 10 residues. V lost 3 bases and J 12 bases, leaving 12 bases between the germline ends. The CDR3 bases are TGTGCCTGGAGGGCGACGGAGTGGTACTTC. The encoded protein is CAWRATEWYF.

This clonotype was counted at least ten times. The rearrangement links TRBV6-5 to TRBJ2-2; 7 nucleotides match TRBD1. The length of the CDR3 is 15 residues. Looked up from germline, CDR1 is MNHEY and CDR2 is SVGAGI. The J segment lost 3 bases and the V segment lost 4 bases, leaving 5 bases of the junction unmatched. CDR3 protein: CASSSRTGYTGELFF. CDR3 DNA sequence: TGTGCCAGCAGTTCCAGGACAGGTTACACCGGGGAGCTGTTTTTT.

The sample holds many counts of this clonotype. The V call is TRBV5-1, the J call TRBJ1-1; TRBD1 might be the D (5 bases). With 5 bases removed from V and 0 bases from J, the gap between germline ends came to 11 bases. The CDR3 length is 14 residues. The V gene's germline CDR1 is SGHRS and CDR2 YFSETQ. For the CDR3, the DNA is TGCGCCAGCAGGGAAGGGACGGTGAACACTGAAGCTTTCTTT. Its protein product is CASREGTVNTEAFF.

This clonotype appeared many times. This chain connects TRBV12-3 or TRBV12-4 to TRBJ2-7; maybe TRBD1 (6 bases). The CDR3 is made up of 15 amino acids. V was clipped by 1 base and J by 2 bases, with 12 bases between them. The DNA of the CDR3 is TGTGCCAGCAGTTTAGAGGGACACAGGCCCTACGAGCAGTACTTC. It is translated as CASSLEGHRPYEQYF.

This clonotype was counted many times. The chain combines TRBV5-6 with TRBJ2-2, with unresolved D. CDR3 length equals 15 residues. Trimming shortened V by 2 bases and J by 6 bases, and 14 bases separated the two germline ends. Per germline, CDR1 SGHDT and CDR2 YYEEEE. The chain's CDR3 is CASSLGPARPGELFF. The DNA of the CDR3 is TGTGCCAGCAGCTTAGGTCCGGCGCGGCCCGGGGAGCTGTTTTTT.

There are many counts of this clonotype. This sequence joins TRBV27 and TRBJ2-2; TRBD1 is a possible D gene (6 bases). CDR1 is MNHEY and CDR2 is SMNVEV in the germline V gene (reference sequence). The CDR3 extends over 14 amino acids. Trimming cost V 7 bases and J 7 bases, with 16 bases left between them. CDR3 loop: CASTGTGYDGELFF. CDR3 sequence (DNA): TGTGCCAGCACCGGCACAGGGTACGACGGGGAGCTGTTTTTT.

The chain recombines TRBV12-3 or TRBV12-4 with TRBJ1-1; D is ambiguous. Trimming took off 2 bases at V and 1 base at J, with 14 bases between the two ends. This CDR3 contains 16 residues. CDR3: CASSLTTGLRNTEAFF. The CDR3 nucleotides read TGTGCCAGCAGTTTAACGACTGGACTCAGGAACACTGAAGCTTTCTTT.